This T cell receptor beta chain was observed in a study of blood T cell repertoires in COVID-19. Study-level background: The analysed material was cDNA or gDNA that came from T cells, B-cell-depleted T cells, or PBMCs.

Authors' analysis steps: Amplified reference gene primers provided the basis for estimating nucleated cell counts. Method: immunoSEQ multiplex PCR; TCRdb's copy keeps in-frame clones and lacks some. V, J and clone size reflect that table, while D and trimming were determined from the DNA. The sample carries about 370,000 clones, 80% to 90% recorded once. Everyone who took part was about 18 to 90 years old, and they came from 24 US areas. Clinical history reported by participants formed the basis on which cohorts were assigned. The clonotype was recovered from a man aged 18 to 35 who had recovered from COVID-19. The sample taken for sequencing was PBMCs or T cells enriched from blood (not recorded which).

The CDR3 bases are TGCGCCAGCAGCCAAGGGGCACTGGCAGGGGGAATGGCTTTCTTT. Translating it yields CASSQGALAGGMAFF. The chain combines TRBV4-3 with TRBJ1-1; 7 bases map to TRBD1. V gave up 1 base and J gave up 11 bases; unmatched junction bases: 13. This CDR3 contains 15 residues. CDR1 and CDR2 from the germline V gene are LGHNA and YSLEER.